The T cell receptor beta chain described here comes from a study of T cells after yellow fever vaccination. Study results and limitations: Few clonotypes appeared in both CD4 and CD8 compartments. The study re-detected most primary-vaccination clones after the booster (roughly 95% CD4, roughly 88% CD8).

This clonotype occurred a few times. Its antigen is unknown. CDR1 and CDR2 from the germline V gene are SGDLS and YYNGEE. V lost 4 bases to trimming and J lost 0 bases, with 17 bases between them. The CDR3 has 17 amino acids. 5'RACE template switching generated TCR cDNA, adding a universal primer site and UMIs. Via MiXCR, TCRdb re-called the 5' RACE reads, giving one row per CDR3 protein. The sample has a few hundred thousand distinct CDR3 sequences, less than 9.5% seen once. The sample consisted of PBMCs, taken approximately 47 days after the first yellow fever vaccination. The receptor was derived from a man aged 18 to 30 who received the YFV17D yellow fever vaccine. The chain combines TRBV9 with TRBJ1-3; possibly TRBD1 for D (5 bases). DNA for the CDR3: TGTGCCAGCAGCCCCTTTGGGACCCAATACTCTGGAAACACCATATATTTT. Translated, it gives CASSPFGTQYSGNTIYF.